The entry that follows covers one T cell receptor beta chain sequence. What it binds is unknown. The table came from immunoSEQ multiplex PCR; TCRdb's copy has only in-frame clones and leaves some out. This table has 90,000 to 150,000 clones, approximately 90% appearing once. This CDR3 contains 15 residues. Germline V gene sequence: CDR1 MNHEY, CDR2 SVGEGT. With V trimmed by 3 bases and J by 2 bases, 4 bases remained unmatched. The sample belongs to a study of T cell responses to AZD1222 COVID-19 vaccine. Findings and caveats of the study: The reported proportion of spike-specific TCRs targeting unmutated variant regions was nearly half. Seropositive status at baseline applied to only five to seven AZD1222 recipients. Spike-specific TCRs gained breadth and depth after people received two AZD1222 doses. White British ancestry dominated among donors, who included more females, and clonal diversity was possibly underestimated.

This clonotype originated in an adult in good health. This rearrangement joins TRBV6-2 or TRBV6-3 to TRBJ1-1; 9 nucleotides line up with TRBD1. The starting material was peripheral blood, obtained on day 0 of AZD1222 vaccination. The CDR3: CASSYGGQGNTEAFF. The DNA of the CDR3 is TGTGCCAGCAGTTATGGGGGACAGGGCAACACTGAAGCTTTCTTT.